What follows are 20 T cell receptor beta chains derived from one specimen sequenced in a study of blood T cell repertoires in COVID-19. Only in-frame clones appear in the TCRdb table, and some are missing; sequencing was by immunoSEQ multiplex PCR. Among 95,000 to 120,000 clones, roughly four fifths were seen once, and the ten largest hold approximately 4%. Sequencing was carried out using peripheral blood. These receptors all come from a woman in her seventies with acute or convalescent COVID-19.

V is TRBV7-9 and J is TRBJ2-1; 15 bases map to TRBD2. With 6 bases clipped from V and 0 bases from J, the junction kept 6 bases outside the gene matches. Germline V lookup: CDR1 SEHNR, CDR2 FQNEAQ (reference sequence). The CDR3 sequence is 18 residues long. The CDR3, as DNA: TGTGCCAGCAGTCCCGGACTAGCGGGGGGGAGCTCCTACAATGAGCAGTTCTTC. Protein sequence: CASSPGLAGGSSYNEQFF.

This rearrangement joins TRBV10-3 to TRBJ2-1, with 11 bases identical to TRBD2. With 0 bases clipped from V and 6 bases from J, the junction kept 4 bases outside the gene matches. This CDR3 has 16 amino acids. CDR1 and CDR2 from the germline V gene are ENHRY and SYGVKD. The CDR3 spells CAISESMTSGANEQFF. CDR3 DNA sequence: TGTGCCATCAGTGAGTCGATGACTAGCGGGGCCAATGAGCAGTTCTTC.

This chain uses TRBV29-1 with TRBJ2-5; 7 bases agree with TRBD2. CDR3 length: 15 amino acids. The V gene end was trimmed by 1 base and the J gene end by 4 bases; junction bases not matched to a gene: 9. Germline CDR1 and CDR2: SQVTM and ANQGSEA. The CDR3 sequence: CSVEVGGRATETQYF. For the CDR3, the DNA is TGCAGCGTTGAAGTAGGAGGGAGGGCCACAGAGACCCAGTACTTC.

V usage is TRBV19 and J usage is TRBJ1-5; possibly TRBD1 for D (5 bases). The CDR3 is made up of 14 amino acids. V gave up 5 bases and J gave up 3 bases, with 11 bases separating them. Per germline, CDR1 LNHDA and CDR2 SQIVND (reference sequence). This CDR3 reads CASSSTGNNQPQHF. For the CDR3, the DNA is TGTGCCAGTAGTTCAACAGGAAACAATCAGCCCCAGCATTTT.

V usage is TRBV6-5 and J usage is TRBJ1-6; 8 bases agree with TRBD1. The CDR3 length is 15 residues. Losses at the gene ends were 7 bases for V and 7 bases for J; bases not matched to a gene: 9. Germline values: CDR1 MNHEY, CDR2 SVGAGI. The CDR3 here is CASTPQGAGNSPLHF. The CDR3 DNA reads as TGTGCCAGCACCCCTCAGGGGGCCGGGAATTCACCCCTCCACTTT.

This CDR3 reads CASSLRGYEQYV. As DNA, the CDR3 is TGTGCCAGCAGCTTGAGAGGCTACGAGCAGTACGTC. The chain recombines TRBV5-8 with TRBJ2-7; D call uncertain. The CDR3 runs 12 residues. The V and J ends lost 1 base and 3 bases respectively, with 5 bases between them. CDR1 is SGHTS, CDR2 YDEGEE, per germline.

The rearrangement uses TRBV7-3 and TRBJ1-5; D perhaps matches TRBD1 (6 bases). CDR1 is SGHTA and CDR2 is FQGTGA in the germline V gene. Trimming stripped 5 bases from V and 8 bases from J, with 19 bases between. This CDR3 is built from 15 residues. CDR3 amino acids: CASSTHRAAGEPQHF. Written as DNA, the CDR3 is TGTGCCAGCAGCACCCACAGGGCCGCGGGGGAGCCCCAGCATTTT.

V usage is TRBV19 and J usage is TRBJ2-2; D possibly corresponds to TRBD1 (5 bases). Trimming cost V 0 bases and J 2 bases, with 10 bases left between them. This CDR3 spans 16 amino acids. Germline loops: CDR1 LNHDA, CDR2 SQIVND (reference sequence). CDR3 in amino acids: CASSIEGRVNTGELFF. Here the CDR3 DNA reads TGTGCCAGTAGTATAGAGGGCAGGGTAAACACCGGGGAGCTGTTTTTT.

The chain uses TRBV7-2 and TRBJ1-2; D might be TRBD1 (6 bases). Trimming removed 1 base at V and 3 bases at J, with 6 bases between. The CDR3 length is 13 residues. The germline gives CDR1 SGHTA, CDR2 FQGNSA. The CDR3 loop reads CASSLGQDYGYTF. CDR3 DNA: TGTGCCAGCAGCTTAGGACAGGACTATGGCTACACCTTC.

The chain combines TRBV9 with TRBJ2-2, with D perhaps matching TRBD1 (5 bases). Trimming left V 4 bases short and J 1 base short, with 11 bases between. CDR1 is SGDLS, CDR2 YYNGEE, per germline. There are 15 residues in the CDR3. This CDR3 is CASSPGRRNTGELFF. As DNA, the CDR3 is TGTGCCAGCAGCCCAGGGCGCCGGAACACCGGGGAGCTGTTTTTT. The full variable domain, with the rest looked up from reference TRBV9 and TRBJ2-2, is DSGVTQTPKHLITATGQRVTLRCSPRSGDLSVYWYQQSLDQGLQFLIQYYNGEERAKGNILERFSAQQFPDLHSELNLSSLELGDSALYFCASSPGRRNTGELFFGEGSRLTVL.

J is TRBJ1-5 and V is TRBV27; D remains unclear. Per the germline V gene, CDR1 is MNHEY and CDR2 is SMNVEV (reference sequence). V lost 3 bases and J lost 2, with 11 bases in between. The CDR3 covers 15 residues. The CDR3 sequence is CASSLGEEGNQPQHF. CDR3 coding DNA: TGTGCCAGCAGTTTGGGTGAAGAGGGCAATCAGCCCCAGCATTTT.

V gene TRBV7-2 combines with J gene TRBJ1-1; TRBD1 aligns across 8 bases. Germline loops: CDR1 SGHTA, CDR2 FQGNSA. Trimming removed 2 bases from V and 10 bases from J; junction bases left unmatched: 6. This CDR3 spans 13 amino acids. The DNA for the CDR3 is TGTGCCAGCAGCTTATCAGCAGGGGGCCTAGCTTTCTTT. This codes for CASSLSAGGLAFF.

This chain uses TRBV28 with TRBJ1-4; a weak D match, TRBD1 (6 bases). This CDR3 contains 14 residues. Trimming cost V 4 bases and J 7 bases, with 13 bases left between them. Germline-derived CDR1 and CDR2 are MDHEN and SYDVKM. The CDR3 DNA follows: TGTGCCAGCAGTTCTCCCCAACAGGGTGAAAAACTGTTTTTT. This codes for CASSSPQQGEKLFF.

A single count supports this clone. This sample includes further DNA sequences coding for the same CDR3. The genes are TRBV11-2 and TRBJ1-2, with D possibly being TRBD1 (5 bases). The CDR3 has 13 amino acids. Trimming left V 3 bases short and J 2 bases short, with 7 bases between. The germline V gene encodes CDR1 SGHAT and CDR2 FQNNGV. Written as DNA, the CDR3 is TGTGCCAGCAGCTTGGGGGGGAACTATGGCTACACCTTC. Translating gives CASSLGGNYGYTF.

V usage is TRBV5-4 and J usage is TRBJ2-1; TRBD2 agrees at 8 bases. Germline V lookup: CDR1 SGHNT, CDR2 YYREEE (reference sequence). The junction had 16 bases not matched to a gene; V was cut back by 5 bases and J by 9 bases. The CDR3 runs to 16 residues. CDR3 DNA sequence: TGTGCCAGCAGGCCTCTAGAGGCGGGGGGTCGAGGTGAGCAGTTCTTC. Protein sequence: CASRPLEAGGRGEQFF. Variable domain in full (rest from reference TRBV5-4 and TRBJ2-1): ETGVTQSPTHLIKTRGQQVTLRCSSQSGHNTVSWYQQALGQGPQFIFQYYREEENGRGNFPPRFSGLQFPNYSSELNVNALELDDSALYLCASRPLEAGGRGEQFFGPGTRLTVL.

This chain links TRBV3-1 (or the pseudogene TRBV3-2) with TRBJ2-1; 8 positions match TRBD1. With 4 bases clipped from V and 7 bases from J, the junction kept 9 bases outside the gene matches. CDR3 length equals 15 residues. Looked up from germline, CDR1 is LGHDT and CDR2 is YNNKEL (reference sequence). CDR3 nucleotide sequence: TGTGCCAGCAGCCCCCCCGCAGGGGGCTATAATGAGCAGTTCTTC. Translated, it gives CASSPPAGGYNEQFF.

This clone was picked up a small number of times. The chain links TRBV3-1 (or the pseudogene TRBV3-2) to TRBJ2-2; maybe TRBD1 (6 bases). This CDR3 contains 16 residues. CDR1 is LGHDT and CDR2 is YNNKEL in the germline V gene (reference sequence). V was trimmed by 4 bases and J by 4 bases, leaving 16 bases between them. CDR3 DNA: TGTGCCAGCAGCCCTGCCCAGGGGCGTGGCACCGGGGAGCTGTTTTTT. This translates into CASSPAQGRGTGELFF.

The chain couples TRBV7-3 to TRBJ1-2; 7 bases align to TRBD1. Unmatched junction bases numbered 13, after V lost 5 bases and J lost 7 bases. The CDR3 runs 15 residues. Germline V gene sequence: CDR1 SGHTA, CDR2 FQGTGA. DNA of the CDR3: TGTGCCAGCAGCCCGGCGGGACAGCAGGCGTCTGGCTACACCTTC. It translates to CASSPAGQQASGYTF.

J is TRBJ1-2 and V is TRBV9; tentatively, D is TRBD1 (5 bases). Germline V gene sequence: CDR1 SGDLS, CDR2 YYNGEE. CDR3 length equals 15 residues. The V end was cut by 3 bases, the J end by 2 bases, with 14 bases between. The CDR3 loop reads CASSGDYRRNYGYTF. CDR3 sequence (DNA): TGTGCCAGCAGCGGAGATTACAGGAGAAACTATGGCTACACCTTC.

This clone was found once. J is TRBJ1-5 and V is TRBV18, with D perhaps matching TRBD1 (5 bases). This CDR3 is built from 15 residues. Germline V CDR1 and CDR2: KGHSH, LQKENI. V lost 3 bases to trimming and J lost 0 bases, with 9 bases between them. The chain's CDR3 is CASSPGALSNQPQHF. The CDR3 nucleotides are TGTGCCAGCTCACCTGGGGCACTTAGCAATCAGCCCCAGCATTTT.